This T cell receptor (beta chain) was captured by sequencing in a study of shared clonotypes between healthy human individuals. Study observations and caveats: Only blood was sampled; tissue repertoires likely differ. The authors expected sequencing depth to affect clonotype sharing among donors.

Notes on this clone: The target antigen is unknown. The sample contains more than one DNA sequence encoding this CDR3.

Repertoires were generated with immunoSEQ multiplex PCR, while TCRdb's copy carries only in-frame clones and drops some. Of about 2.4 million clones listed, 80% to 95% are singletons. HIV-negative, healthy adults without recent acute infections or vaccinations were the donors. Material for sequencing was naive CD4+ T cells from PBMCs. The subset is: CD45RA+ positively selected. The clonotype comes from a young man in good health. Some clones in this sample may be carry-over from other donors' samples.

The CDR3 reads CASSLGTGPQETQYF. The CDR3 nucleotides are TGCGCCAGCAGCTTGGGCACCGGGCCCCAAGAGACCCAGTACTTC. The chain recombines TRBV5-1 with TRBJ2-5; D unclear. This CDR3 has 15 amino acids. The V and J ends lost 0 bases and 1 base respectively, with 10 bases between them. CDR1 SGHRS and CDR2 YFSETQ come from the germline V gene.